The 17 T cell receptor beta chains listed next were all sequenced from one sample in a study of blood T cell repertoires in COVID-19. The protocol was immunoSEQ multiplex PCR, while the TCRdb copy is restricted to in-frame clones and leaves out a portion. The data show 350,000 to 550,000 clones, approximately 90% seen once. The source material was peripheral blood. Every receptor here comes from a woman in her 30s with acute or convalescent COVID-19.

This chain joins TRBV30 and TRBJ1-5, with a tentative D call TRBD1 (5 bases). Per the germline V gene, CDR1 is GTSNPN and CDR2 is SVGIG (reference sequence). The CDR3 contains 14 residues. Trimming left V 1 base short and J 4 bases short, with 11 bases between. This CDR3 reads CAWSERTLNQPQHF. The DNA for the CDR3 is TGTGCCTGGAGTGAGAGGACACTTAATCAGCCCCAGCATTTT.

The chain couples TRBV18 to TRBJ2-1, with 7 bases that match TRBD2. This CDR3 has 15 residues. Per germline, CDR1 KGHSH and CDR2 LQKENI. The J segment lost 5 bases and the V segment lost 2 bases, leaving 6 bases of the junction unmatched. The CDR3 DNA is TGTGCCAGCTCACCAAACGGGGGGAAAAACAATGAGCAGTTCTTC. It codes for CASSPNGGKNNEQFF.

The gene calls are TRBV11-2 and TRBJ1-6; 8 bases fit TRBD1. V dropped 0 bases and J dropped 7; count of bases not matched to a gene: 11. CDR1 and CDR2 (germline): SGHAT, FQNNGV. There are 18 residues in the CDR3. The CDR3 protein is CASSLDRLTGVGNSPLHF. The DNA of the CDR3 is TGTGCCAGCAGCTTAGATCGCTTGACAGGGGTAGGGAATTCACCCCTCCACTTT.

J is TRBJ1-1 and V is TRBV20-1; D ambiguous. Trimming removed 3 bases at V and 0 bases at J, with 11 bases between. The length of the CDR3 is 14 residues. Germline V lookup: CDR1 DFQATT, CDR2 SNEGSKA (reference sequence). In nucleotides, the CDR3 is TGCAGTGCTAGTGCCACTCTCTTGAACACTGAAGCTTTCTTT. This encodes CSASATLLNTEAFF.

This clone was found a few times. V usage is TRBV28 and J usage is TRBJ1-5, with D possibly matching TRBD1 (6 bases). Trimming took 3 bases from V and 6 from J, leaving 12 bases between them. Germline V gene lookup returns CDR1 MDHEN and CDR2 SYDVKM. CDR3 length: 14 residues. CDR3 nucleotide sequence: TGTGCCAGCAGTTTCCCCCAGGGGCGTCAGCCCCAGCATTTT. Translated: CASSFPQGRQPQHF. The complete variable domain, with remaining parts taken from reference TRBV28 and TRBJ1-5, reads DVKVTQSSRYLVKRTGEKVFLECVQDMDHENMFWYRQDPGLGLRLIYFSYDVKMKEKGDIPEGYSVSREKKERFSLILESASTNQTSMYLCASSFPQGRQPQHFGDGTRLSIL.

The gene calls are TRBV4-1 and TRBJ2-6; TRBD1 agrees at 10 bases. CDR3 length: 20 amino acids. The germline V gene encodes CDR1 MGHRA and CDR2 YSYEKL. Unmatched junction bases numbered 9, after V lost 1 base and J lost 0 bases. The CDR3 reads CASSQVPWTGGPSGANVLTF. The CDR3 nucleotides read TGCGCCAGCAGCCAAGTCCCATGGACAGGGGGACCCTCTGGGGCCAACGTCCTGACTTTC.

V usage is TRBV12-5 and J usage is TRBJ2-2; D perhaps matches TRBD2 (7 bases). Trimming left V 0 bases short and J 1 base short, with 12 bases between. Germline V gene lookup returns CDR1 LGHNT and CDR2 FRNRAP. The CDR3 covers 17 residues. CDR3 in DNA: TGTGCTAGTGGTTTGGTACCGAGGGGGGGGAACACCGGGGAGCTGTTTTTT. This codes for CASGLVPRGGNTGELFF.

At least ten counts were recorded for this clone. J is TRBJ1-5 and V is TRBV28; D remains unclear. The CDR3 contains 18 residues. V shed 2 bases and J shed 12 bases, with 29 bases lying between them. Germline V CDR1 and CDR2: MDHEN, SYDVKM. CDR3 nucleotides: TGTGCCAGCAGTTTACCATGGCTCGACAAGGCCTATAGGGAGGGCCAGCATTTT. Translation gives CASSLPWLDKAYREGQHF.

J is TRBJ1-2 and V is TRBV20-1, with a weak D call TRBD1 (6 bases). Germline CDR1 and CDR2: DFQATT and SNEGSKA (reference sequence). The CDR3 is 14 amino acids. V gave up 6 bases and J gave up 5 bases, with 19 bases separating them. In DNA, the CDR3 is TGCAGTGCCAGTTACAGGGTGTTTGGGTATGGCTACACCTTC. This gives the protein CSASYRVFGYGYTF.

The gene calls are TRBV24-1 and TRBJ1-5; D uncertain. Trimming cost V 8 bases and J 5 bases, with 15 bases left between them. The CDR3 has 14 amino acids. Germline assignment: CDR1 KGHDR and CDR2 SFDVKD. DNA of the CDR3: TGTGCCACCACGGGGTTTAAGGGCGATCAGCCCCAGCATTTT. Translating it yields CATTGFKGDQPQHF.

This clone has a count of ten or more. CDR3 region: CASSWGTPSNQPQHF. The CDR3 DNA sequence: TGCGCCAGCAGTTGGGGGACACCTAGCAATCAGCCCCAGCATTTT. The V gene is TRBV10-2, the J gene TRBJ1-5, with a possible D match to TRBD1 (6 bases). Germline CDR1 WSHSY, CDR2 SAAADI. The V end lost 5 bases, the J end lost 0 bases, and 11 bases lay between the germline ends. The CDR3 is 15 residues long.

The chain links TRBV12-3 or TRBV12-4 to TRBJ2-4; D possibly corresponds to TRBD2 (5 bases). The ends were cut back, 1 base at V and 9 bases at J, with 7 bases in the middle. The CDR3 has 12 residues. This CDR3 is CASSLGAGIQYF. CDR3 nucleotide sequence: TGTGCCAGCAGTTTAGGGGCGGGCATTCAGTACTTC.

J is TRBJ2-7 and V is TRBV5-6; 8 nucleotides align to TRBD2. The CDR3 has 15 amino acids. Germline-derived CDR1 and CDR2 are SGHDT and YYEEEE. The V gene end was trimmed by 2 bases and the J gene end by 3 bases; junction bases not matched to a gene: 7. In DNA, the CDR3 is TGTGCCAGCAGCTTTGGGCTAGCGGGTGGCTACGAGCAGTACTTC. It codes for CASSFGLAGGYEQYF.

In its sample, this clone was seen a few times. The rearrangement joins TRBV7-3 to TRBJ2-3, with TRBD1 matching over 7 bases. CDR1 and CDR2 (germline): SGHTA, FQGTGA. The junction had 2 bases not matched to a gene; V was cut back by 3 bases and J by 2 bases. This CDR3 is built from 14 residues. CDR3 sequence reads: CASSFTGVTDTQYF. The DNA of the CDR3 is TGTGCCAGCAGCTTCACAGGGGTCACAGATACGCAGTATTTT.

The chain has TRBV28 and TRBJ2-5; TRBD2 matches 8 bases. CDR3 length equals 14 residues. Per the germline V gene, CDR1 is MDHEN and CDR2 is SYDVKM. V lost 6 bases, J lost 3 bases, and 6 bases stayed unmatched. The DNA of the CDR3 is TGTGCCAGCAGGGGTGCGGGGGGAAAAGAGACCCAGTACTTC. It encodes CASRGAGGKETQYF. The complete variable domain, with remaining parts taken from reference TRBV28 and TRBJ2-5, reads DVKVTQSSRYLVKRTGEKVFLECVQDMDHENMFWYRQDPGLGLRLIYFSYDVKMKEKGDIPEGYSVSREKKERFSLILESASTNQTSMYLCASRGAGGKETQYFGPGTRLLVL.

V usage is TRBV7-9 and J usage is TRBJ2-1, with TRBD1 identical over 7 bases. The CDR3 extends over 17 amino acids. Germline CDR1 and CDR2: SEHNR and FQNEAQ (reference sequence). Unmatched junction bases numbered 16, after V lost 3 bases and J lost 8 bases. The CDR3 region has the DNA TGTGCCAGCAGCTTCGACCGGGACAGCCTAATAATCGATGAGCAGTTCTTC. Translated, it gives CASSFDRDSLIIDEQFF.

The chain employs TRBV3-1 (or the pseudogene TRBV3-2) and TRBJ2-2; TRBD2 agrees at 9 bases. The CDR3 covers 16 residues. V lost 3 bases and J lost 8; bases outside the gene matches: 10. Germline CDR1 reads LGHDT; CDR2 reads YNNKEL (reference sequence). Written as DNA, the CDR3 is TGTGCCAGCAGCCATTCGGCGGGGGGGCCGAGAGGGGAGCTGTTTTTT. Translating gives CASSHSAGGPRGELFF.